This is a list of T cell receptor beta chains from one sample in a study of cytomegalovirus exposure and HLA in healthy donors. Assay used: immunoSEQ multiplex PCR; TCRdb lists only in-frame clones, some missing. The sample consists of fewer than 150,000 clones, roughly four fifths of them appearing once. Material for sequencing was PBMCs. The receptor source for this set is a man younger than 40 in good health and CMV-seronegative. The CDR3 runs from the conserved cysteine through the conserved F or W. Fields, in order: J gene, D gene, V gene, clone size, CDR3 protein, CDR3 DNA. D genes are given only for firm matches. Expanded clones are given a class, and other clones once, few, many or no size at all.

>TRBJ2-3|.|TRBV5-1|.
CASSFTSGADTQYF
TGCGCCAGCAGTTTCACTAGTGGGGCAGATACGCAGTATTTT
>TRBJ1-5|.|TRBV4-2|.
CASSQGPAGDNQPQHF
TGTGCCAGCAGCCAAGGTCCGGCAGGCGACAATCAGCCCCAGCATTTT
>TRBJ2-2|TRBD2|TRBV19|few
CASSLPSVAGATTGELFF
TGTGCCAGTAGTCTCCCGTCGGTAGCGGGAGCAACCACCGGGGAGCTGTTTTTT
>TRBJ2-7|TRBD1|TRBV29-1|.
CSVGATGNYEQYF
TGCAGCGTTGGGGCGACAGGGAACTACGAGCAGTACTTC
>TRBJ2-7|TRBD2|TRBV7-9|.
CASSPGTSGTYEQYF
TGTGCCAGCAGCCCCGGGACTAGCGGGACCTACGAGCAGTACTTC
>TRBJ1-2|TRBD1|TRBV23-1|.
CASSQVQGPTGLCYTF
TGCGCCAGCAGTCAAGTACAGGGGCCAACCGGCCTATGTTACACCTTC
>TRBJ2-5|TRBD1|TRBV5-6|few
CASSATGVATQETQYF
TGTGCCAGCAGCGCAACAGGGGTCGCAACCCAAGAGACCCAGTACTTC
>TRBJ2-3|.|TRBV29-1|.
CSVEEGAGEVTDTQYF
TGCAGCGTTGAAGAGGGGGCGGGAGAGGTAACAGATACGCAGTATTTT
>TRBJ2-7|TRBD1|TRBV6-5|.
CASSYSADRSYEQYF
TGTGCCAGCAGTTACTCCGCGGACAGGTCCTACGAGCAGTACTTC
>TRBJ2-3|.|TRBV30|few
CAYWTVTDTQYF
TGTGCCTATTGGACAGTCACAGATACGCAGTATTTT
>TRBJ2-2|.|TRBV7-3|.
CASSLNLGGELFF
TGTGCCAGCAGCTTGAACCTCGGGGGGGAGCTGTTTTTT
>TRBJ1-1|TRBD1|TRBV28|.
CASGPSGQGAGTEAFF
TGTGCCAGCGGGCCTTCTGGACAGGGGGCCGGCACTGAAGCTTTCTTT
>TRBJ2-7|.|TRBV7-2|.
CASRPNRDTSYEQYF
TGTGCCAGCAGACCTAACCGGGACACCTCCTACGAGCAGTACTTC
>TRBJ2-7|.|TRBV29-1|.
CSVWGGGLSSYEQYF
TGCAGCGTTTGGGGCGGCGGCCTGAGCTCCTACGAGCAGTACTTC
>TRBJ2-1|TRBD2|TRBV6-5|.
CASSSPSGGGYEQFF
TGTGCCAGCAGTTCCCCTAGCGGGGGGGGCTATGAGCAGTTCTTC
>TRBJ2-5|.|TRBV2|.
CASSEAGGKETQYF
TGTGCCAGCAGTGAAGCGGGGGGAAAAGAGACCCAGTACTTC
>TRBJ1-5|.|TRBV28|.
CASSLRETNQPQHF
TGTGCCAGCAGTCTGAGGGAGACCAATCAGCCCCAGCATTTT
>TRBJ1-6|.|TRBV18|once
CASSPDNDNSPLHF
TGTGCCAGCTCCCCTGACAACGATAATTCACCCCTCCACTTT
>TRBJ2-7|.|TRBV27|.
CASSLFPVSSYEQYF
TGTGCCAGCAGTTTATTTCCGGTTAGCTCCTACGAGCAGTACTTC
>TRBJ1-1|TRBD1|TRBV4-2|.
CASSQATTLQGVNTEAFF
TGTGCCAGCAGCCAAGCTACTACACTACAGGGGGTAAACACTGAAGCTTTCTTT
>TRBJ2-7|TRBD1|TRBV7-9|.
CASSAGQGRVHEQYF
TGTGCCAGCAGCGCGGGACAGGGGAGGGTTCACGAGCAGTACTTC
>TRBJ2-1|TRBD2|TRBV4-2|.
CASSQVLGGSNEQFF
TGTGCCAGCAGCCAAGTCCTTGGCGGGAGTAATGAGCAGTTCTTC
>TRBJ2-7|TRBD2|TRBV30|.
CSASGGPYEQYF
TGTTCGGCTAGCGGGGGTCCCTACGAGCAGTACTTC
>TRBJ1-1|.|TRBV28|.
CASSGPGNTEAFF
TGTGCCAGCAGTGGCCCGGGAAACACTGAAGCTTTCTTT
>TRBJ2-6|.|TRBV28|.
CASSSTAGANVLTF
TGTGCCAGCAGTTCGACAGCTGGGGCCAACGTCCTGACTTTC
>TRBJ2-7|TRBD1|TRBV11-3|.
CASSFKTGNYEQYF
TGTGCCAGCAGCTTTAAGACAGGGAACTACGAGCAGTACTTC
>TRBJ1-1|.|TRBV7-2|few
CASSLFPSGNTEAFF
TGTGCCAGCAGCTTATTCCCGTCGGGGAACACTGAAGCTTTCTTT
>TRBJ2-3|TRBD2|TRBV27|.
CASSLSGGTDTQYF
TGTGCCAGCAGTCTTAGCGGGGGCACAGATACGCAGTATTTT
>TRBJ2-1|.|TRBV4-1|.
CASSHLATSYNEQFF
TGCGCCAGCAGCCACCTAGCGACCTCCTACAATGAGCAGTTCTTC
>TRBJ2-7|TRBD1|TRBV30|.
CAWSVYRGVRYEQYF
TGTGCCTGGAGTGTATACAGGGGAGTTCGCTACGAGCAGTACTTC
>TRBJ1-6|.|TRBV13|.
CASSLGNPTGLGNSPLHF
TGTGCCAGCAGCTTAGGTAACCCGACAGGTCTTGGGAATTCACCCCTCCACTTT
>TRBJ2-3|TRBD2|TRBV9|.
CASSARPLAGDFTDTQYF
TGTGCCAGCAGCGCAAGACCCCTAGCGGGGGATTTCACAGATACGCAGTATTTT
>TRBJ2-7|.|TRBV6-6|once
CASSPMFLDNPYEQYF
TGTGCCAGCAGTCCCATGTTCCTCGACAACCCCTACGAGCAGTACTTC
>TRBJ2-5|TRBD2|TRBV30|.
CAWSVGLAGPPGETQYF
TGTGCCTGGAGTGTAGGGCTAGCGGGCCCCCCCGGTGAGACCCAGTACTTC
>TRBJ2-1|TRBD2|TRBV7-6|.
CASSLDGRLHNEQFF
TGTGCCAGCAGCTTAGACGGGAGGCTTCACAATGAGCAGTTCTTC
>TRBJ2-6|.|TRBV2|.
CASSGLAGANVLTF
TGTGCCAGCAGTGGACTAGCTGGGGCCAACGTCCTGACTTTC
>TRBJ2-2|.|TRBV5-1|.
CASSAGAVTGELFF
TGCGCCAGCAGCGCAGGGGCTGTCACCGGGGAGCTGTTTTTT
>TRBJ2-2|.|TRBV19|few
CASSITPLGAGELFF
TGTGCCAGTAGTATAACCCCCCTAGGAGCCGGGGAGCTGTTTTTT
>TRBJ2-2|TRBD2|TRBV9|once
CASSVVSSGTRGTGELFF
TGTGCCAGCAGCGTAGTTTCTAGCGGGACTCGAGGGACCGGGGAGCTGTTTTTT
>TRBJ2-3|TRBD2|TRBV19|.
CASSLSGFTDTQYF
TGTGCCAGTAGCCTTAGCGGGTTCACAGATACGCAGTATTTT
>TRBJ2-2|.|TRBV7-3|.
CASSLSAGKGTGELFF
TGTGCCAGCAGCTTATCGGCGGGAAAGGGCACCGGGGAGCTGTTTTTT
>TRBJ1-2|.|TRBV6-5|.
CASRTTGRYGYTF
TGTGCCAGCAGAACTACAGGGCGGTATGGCTACACCTTC
>TRBJ2-2|.|TRBV5-1|.
CASSWGLGTATGELFF
TGCGCCAGCAGCTGGGGACTCGGGACAGCCACCGGGGAGCTGTTTTTT
>TRBJ2-3|TRBD2|TRBV7-6|.
CASSSGGGGTTDTQYF
TGTGCCAGCAGCTCCGGGGGGGGAGGGACCACAGATACGCAGTATTTT